What follows are 5 T cell receptor beta chains derived from one specimen sequenced in a study of T cells expressing NK-cell markers. For each CDR3 protein, TCRdb gives one entry from its re-call of the 5' RACE reads, without DNA. This listing includes hundreds of thousands of distinct CDR3 sequences. The sequencing input was blood T cells: a sorted CD56 or NKG2C T cell subset, CD4+ or CD8+ T cells, or bulk PBMC T cells (not recorded which). These receptors all come from a man between 18 and 69 years old in good health.

This rearrangement joins TRBV11-2 to TRBJ1-2. Germline CDR1 is SGHAT and CDR2 is FQNNGV. This CDR3 has 18 amino acids. CDR3 amino acids: CASSLGKSTIYLNYGYTF.

The chain has TRBV5-1 and TRBJ2-7; without DNA, the TCRdb call of TRBD1 cannot be checked. The germline V gene encodes CDR1 SGHRS and CDR2 YFSETQ. The CDR3 consists of 16 residues. This CDR3 reads CASSSSPGQGAYEQYF.

The chain links TRBV7-2 to TRBJ2-7; TCRdb's D call of TRBD2 is untestable without DNA. The CDR3 is 15 amino acids. Germline V gene lookup returns CDR1 SGHTA and CDR2 FQGNSA. The CDR3 sequence: CASSGGLAGSYEQYF.

The chain couples TRBV12-3 or TRBV12-4 to TRBJ1-2. CDR3 length equals 12 residues. CDR3: CASTNLLAGYTF.

The CDR3 is CASSRGQGGNEQFF. This chain joins TRBV5-1 and TRBJ2-1; TCRdb's D call, TRBD1, is unchecked because there is no DNA. Germline lookup yields CDR1 SGHRS and CDR2 YFSETQ. This CDR3 comprises 14 residues.